These 29 T cell receptor beta chains share one sample of origin, sequenced in a study of blood T cell repertoires in COVID-19. Profiling relied on immunoSEQ multiplex PCR, and the TCRdb table lists in-frame clones only, not all of them. The profile shows under 350,000 clones, approximately 90% of them singletons. Material for sequencing was peripheral blood. Source of these receptors: a man between 40 and 49 years old with acute or convalescent COVID-19.

This chain links TRBV5-5 with TRBJ1-1; no clear D gene. Germline loops: CDR1 SGHKS, CDR2 YYEKEE (reference sequence). The V and J ends lost 6 bases and 1 base respectively, with 13 bases between them. The CDR3 is 14 amino acids. As DNA, the CDR3 is TGTGCCAGCACACTCCGATTGTGGAACACTGAAGCTTTCTTT. Protein sequence: CASTLRLWNTEAFF.

The chain joins TRBV2 to TRBJ1-5; TRBD1 agrees at 12 bases. With 6 bases clipped from V and 7 bases from J, the junction kept 4 bases outside the gene matches. The CDR3 is made up of 14 amino acids. Germline V gene sequence: CDR1 SNHLY, CDR2 FYNNEI. CDR3 in DNA: TGTGCCAGCAGCGCGGGGACAGGGGGCCAGCCCCAGCATTTT. It yields the protein CASSAGTGGQPQHF. Supplemented by reference TRBV2 and TRBJ1-5, the full variable domain reads EPEVTQTPSHQVTQMGQEVILRCVPISNHLYFYWYRQILGQKVEFLVSFYNNEISEKSEIFDDQFSVERPDGSNFTLKIRSTKLEDSAMYFCASSAGTGGQPQHFGDGTRLSIL.

The genes are TRBV3-1 (or the pseudogene TRBV3-2) and TRBJ1-2; D is perhaps TRBD1 (5 bases). This CDR3 comprises 17 residues. V was cut by 0 bases and J by 4 bases, with 18 bases left in between. Per germline, CDR1 LGHDT and CDR2 YNNKEL (reference sequence). DNA of the CDR3: TGTGCCAGCAGCCAAGATATTACGACAGTCCTTGGCTATGGCTACACCTTC. It translates to CASSQDITTVLGYGYTF.

The V call is TRBV15, the J call TRBJ1-3; no clear D gene. In germline, CDR1 is LNHNV, CDR2 YYDKDF (reference sequence). CDR3 length: 12 residues. Trimming removed 5 bases from V and 4 bases from J, with 6 bases in between. CDR3: CATSFLGNTIYF. The CDR3 region has the DNA TGTGCCACCAGCTTCCTCGGAAACACCATATATTTT.

Notes on this clone: This sample also contains other DNA sequences that code for the same CDR3. The J gene is TRBJ1-1, the V gene TRBV3-1 (or the pseudogene TRBV3-2), with D maybe TRBD1 (6 bases). Trimming left V 4 bases short and J 2 bases short, with 17 bases between. There are 16 residues in the CDR3. Germline assignment: CDR1 LGHDT and CDR2 YNNKEL (reference sequence). The CDR3 DNA reads as TGTGCCAGCAGCCTCCAACCAGGGGTAGATAACACTGAAGCTTTCTTT. Amino acid sequence: CASSLQPGVDNTEAFF.

This chain joins TRBV3-1 (or the pseudogene TRBV3-2) and TRBJ1-1; D call uncertain. The CDR3 loop spans 12 amino acids. V dropped 4 bases and J dropped 4 bases, with 7 bases sitting between them. Germline V gene data show CDR1 as LGHDT and CDR2 as YNNKEL (reference sequence). The CDR3: CASSLPFTEAFF. CDR3 nucleotides: TGTGCCAGCAGCCTCCCGTTCACTGAAGCTTTCTTT.

The rearrangement links TRBV4-2 to TRBJ2-7, with 7 bases identical to TRBD2. V gave up 1 base and J gave up 0 bases; unmatched junction bases: 9. This CDR3 spans 17 amino acids. CDR1 and CDR2 (germline): LGHNA, YNFKEQ. As DNA, the CDR3 is TGTGCCAGCAGCCAAGGGGCCTACGGGGGGAGCTCCTACGAGCAGTACTTC. Protein: CASSQGAYGGSSYEQYF.

The chain links TRBV5-4 to TRBJ1-2, with D possibly TRBD1 on 5 matching bases. Germline lookup yields CDR1 SGHNT and CDR2 YYREEE (reference sequence). V was clipped by 0 bases and J by 6 bases, with 12 bases between them. This CDR3 comprises 14 residues. CDR3 nucleotide sequence: TGTGCCAGCAGCTTGGCCGGGGGGGTCGATGGCTACACCTTC. It encodes CASSLAGGVDGYTF.

CDR3 DNA: TGTGCCAGCAGTCAGGGGTGGGAGCAGTACTTC. This translates into CASSQGWEQYF. The chain couples TRBV28 to TRBJ2-7; maybe TRBD1 (6 bases). This CDR3 region has 11 residues. Germline V gene sequence: CDR1 MDHEN, CDR2 SYDVKM. V was pared by 5 bases and J by 7 bases, with 9 bases between. Looking up the rest from reference TRBV28 and TRBJ2-7 gives the full variable domain: DVKVTQSSRYLVKRTGEKVFLECVQDMDHENMFWYRQDPGLGLRLIYFSYDVKMKEKGDIPEGYSVSREKKERFSLILESASTNQTSMYLCASSQGWEQYFGPGTRLTVT.

V is TRBV27 and J is TRBJ2-7; TRBD1 matches at 8 bases. Trimming at V came to 5 bases and at J to 0 bases, leaving 21 bases not matched to a gene. CDR1 and CDR2 (germline): MNHEY, SMNVEV (reference sequence). The CDR3 runs to 20 residues. Written as DNA, the CDR3 is TGTGCCAGCAGTCCGTTTATGGGGACAGGCCTCTCGCAGGGCTCCTACGAGCAGTACTTC. Translated, it gives CASSPFMGTGLSQGSYEQYF.

A single count supports this clone. The chain couples TRBV2 to TRBJ1-1; D remains unclear. The CDR3 contains 15 residues. Germline V lookup: CDR1 SNHLY, CDR2 FYNNEI. The V gene lost 7 bases and the J gene lost 0 bases, with 15 bases spanning the gap. CDR3 loop: CASKPSRSMNTEAFF. CDR3 bases: TGTGCCAGCAAACCCTCGAGATCCATGAACACTGAAGCTTTCTTT.

There are a few counts of this clone. The chain recombines TRBV28 with TRBJ2-7; 7 nucleotides line up with TRBD2. The CDR3 spans 21 residues. V dropped 2 bases and J dropped 3; count of bases not matched to a gene: 25. The germline V gene has CDR1 MDHEN and CDR2 SYDVKM. The CDR3 nucleotides are TGTGCCAGCAGTTTACCCCCGCCGGGGGAGGGTGGAGGTATCTCTCTCTACGAGCAGTACTTC. This sequence encodes CASSLPPPGEGGGISLYEQYF.

The chain is built from TRBV5-1 and TRBJ2-7; D perhaps matches TRBD2 (6 bases). Trimming removed 4 bases at V and 5 bases at J, with 16 bases between. CDR3 length: 14 amino acids. The germline gives CDR1 SGHRS, CDR2 YFSETQ. CDR3: CASSLLRESDEQYF. CDR3 in DNA: TGCGCCAGCAGCCTCTTGCGGGAAAGCGACGAGCAGTACTTC.

The genes are TRBV5-1 and TRBJ1-1; 7 nucleotides align to TRBD1. CDR1 and CDR2 from the germline V gene are SGHRS and YFSETQ. V shed 4 bases, J shed 4 bases, and the junction held 10 bases outside the gene matches. This CDR3 spans 15 amino acids. CDR3 bases: TGCGCCAGCAGCCCATTACAGGGGAGCGGCACTGAAGCTTTCTTT. Protein sequence: CASSPLQGSGTEAFF.

The chain employs TRBV6-6 and TRBJ1-1; D remains unclear. CDR1 and CDR2 (germline): MNHNY, SVGAGI (reference sequence). The ends were cut back, 3 bases at V and 2 bases at J, with 7 bases in the middle. The CDR3 is 13 amino acids. The CDR3 spells CASSYVINTEAFF. The CDR3 bases are TGTGCCAGCAGTTATGTCATTAACACTGAAGCTTTCTTT.

This chain connects TRBV6-5 to TRBJ1-3, with 7 bases matching TRBD1. V lost 1 base and J lost 8; bases outside the gene matches: 5. The CDR3 consists of 14 residues. Germline V lookup: CDR1 MNHEY, CDR2 SVGAGI. The CDR3 nucleotides read TGTGCCAGCAGTTACTACCCAGGGGGTGACACCATATATTTT. It translates to CASSYYPGGDTIYF.

This clone was seen a few times. V is TRBV9 and J is TRBJ2-7; D remains unclear. The CDR3 length is 13 residues. Per germline, CDR1 SGDLS and CDR2 YYNGEE. The ends were cut back, 1 base at V and 4 bases at J, with 9 bases in the middle. CDR3 in DNA: TGTGCCAGCAGCGTATCAAACACGTACGAGCAGTACTTC. Residues: CASSVSNTYEQYF. Variable domain in full (rest from reference TRBV9 and TRBJ2-7): DSGVTQTPKHLITATGQRVTLRCSPRSGDLSVYWYQQSLDQGLQFLIQYYNGEERAKGNILERFSAQQFPDLHSELNLSSLELGDSALYFCASSVSNTYEQYFGPGTRLTVT.

Only one count was recorded for this clone. DNA for the CDR3: TGTGCCAGCAGCCCAAGGGACAGTACCTACGAGCAGTACTTC. Its translation: CASSPRDSTYEQYF. V and J are TRBV3-1 (or the pseudogene TRBV3-2) and TRBJ2-7, with TRBD1 identical over 7 bases. V was clipped by 4 bases and J by 2 bases; unmatched bases: 5. The CDR3 sequence is 14 residues long. Per germline, CDR1 LGHDT and CDR2 YNNKEL (reference sequence).

The chain employs TRBV30 and TRBJ1-3; D is undetermined. Germline loops: CDR1 GTSNPN, CDR2 SVGIG (reference sequence). V lost 0 bases and J 2 bases, leaving 11 bases between the germline ends. The CDR3 totals 15 residues. CDR3 coding DNA: TGTGCCTGGAGTGTACTTGGGAGGACTGGAAACACCATATATTTT. It encodes CAWSVLGRTGNTIYF.

The chain carries TRBV5-1 and TRBJ2-7; perhaps TRBD2 as D (6 bases). This CDR3 has 14 residues. The germline V and J ends were trimmed by 0 bases and 3 bases, with 10 bases remaining between them. Germline CDR1 and CDR2: SGHRS and YFSETQ. The CDR3 nucleotides are TGCGCCAGCAGCTTGGGGCCGACTAGCTACGAGCAGTACTTC. Protein product: CASSLGPTSYEQYF.

This chain joins TRBV2 and TRBJ2-1; 9 bases fit TRBD2. J was trimmed by 9 bases and V by 3 bases; bases with no gene match: 6. The CDR3 contains 14 residues. CDR1 and CDR2 from the germline V gene are SNHLY and FYNNEI. The CDR3 is CASSEGLASSEQFF. DNA of the CDR3: TGTGCCAGCAGTGAGGGACTAGCCTCAAGTGAGCAGTTCTTC.

This clone occurred once. This chain joins TRBV11-2 and TRBJ2-7; D is unresolved. There are 13 residues in the CDR3. Germline V gene sequence: CDR1 SGHAT, CDR2 FQNNGV. The V and J ends lost 4 bases and 2 bases respectively, with 9 bases between them. CDR3 in amino acids: CASSWAPAYEQYF. The CDR3 DNA reads as TGTGCCAGCAGCTGGGCGCCCGCCTACGAGCAGTACTTC.

This sequence joins TRBV6-6 and TRBJ1-3; D is unresolved. Per the germline V gene, CDR1 is MNHNY and CDR2 is SVGAGI (reference sequence). The CDR3 covers 14 residues. V was shortened by 2 bases and J by 7 bases, with 12 bases between the two germline ends. The CDR3 DNA is TGTGCCAGCAGTTACGGCGGGTCGGGGAACACCATATATTTT. It yields the protein CASSYGGSGNTIYF.

This clone was detected only once. V and J are TRBV6-5 and TRBJ1-1, with 10 bases fitting TRBD1. V dropped 10 bases and J dropped 3; count of bases not matched to a gene: 8. CDR3 length: 14 amino acids. Germline V gene data show CDR1 as MNHEY and CDR2 as SVGAGI. CDR3 amino acids: CAIRQGAGDTEAFF. CDR3 nucleotide sequence: TGTGCCATCCGACAGGGGGCAGGAGACACTGAAGCTTTCTTT.

The chain uses TRBV5-1 and TRBJ1-6; D gene ambiguous. The CDR3 loop spans 12 amino acids. Deletions cut 3 bases from V and 9 bases from J, with 7 bases between. CDR1 is SGHRS, CDR2 YFSETQ, per germline. For the CDR3, the DNA is TGCGCCAGCAGCTCGCCGGGTTCACCCCTCCACTTT. Translated, it gives CASSSPGSPLHF. Drawing the rest from reference TRBV5-1 and TRBJ1-6, the complete variable domain is KAGVTQTPRYLIKTRGQQVTLSCSPISGHRSVSWYQQTPGQGLQFLFEYFSETQRNKGNFPGRFSGRQFSNSRSEMNVSTLELGDSALYLCASSSPGSPLHFGNGTRLTVT.

The V call is TRBV18, the J call TRBJ2-7, with D tentatively TRBD1 (5 bases). CDR3 length equals 14 residues. Trimming removed 6 bases at V and 3 bases at J, with 15 bases between. Germline lookup yields CDR1 KGHSH and CDR2 LQKENI. Here the CDR3 DNA reads TGTGCCAGCTCGTCGGACATGTCGATCTACGAGCAGTACTTC. This encodes CASSSDMSIYEQYF.

This chain uses TRBV12-5 with TRBJ2-7, with a weak D call TRBD1 (6 bases). This CDR3 spans 17 amino acids. CDR1 is LGHNT, CDR2 FRNRAP, per germline. V gave up 6 bases and J gave up 1 base, with 22 bases separating them. The CDR3 region is CASGLRTAAFISYEQYF. The CDR3 DNA is TGTGCTAGTGGCCTCCGGACAGCCGCTTTTATTTCCTACGAGCAGTACTTC.

The sample holds a few counts of this clone. The chain's CDR3 is CASSYSGGRVGGYTF. The CDR3 DNA follows: TGTGCCAGCAGCTATTCAGGGGGTCGGGTAGGCGGCTACACCTTC. The chain joins TRBV9 to TRBJ1-2, with TRBD1 identical over 7 bases. V was clipped by 4 bases and J by 8 bases; unmatched bases: 14. Germline V lookup: CDR1 SGDLS, CDR2 YYNGEE. The CDR3 length is 15 residues.

The genes are TRBV18 and TRBJ1-1; possible D gene TRBD1, 5 bases. Trimming took off 5 bases at V and 6 bases at J, with 16 bases between the two ends. The CDR3 runs to 14 residues. CDR1 KGHSH and CDR2 LQKENI come from the germline V gene. The chain's CDR3 is CASSSTRGVPEAFF. CDR3 nucleotides: TGTGCCAGCTCATCTACAAGGGGCGTGCCTGAAGCTTTCTTT.